This passage covers 4 T cell receptor beta chains from one sample sequenced in a study of human T cells and chemical hapten exposure. MiXCR was run by TCRdb on the RACE reads, yielding one entry per CDR3 protein. The table includes a few hundred thousand distinct CDR3 sequences, about 5% detected once. Time point here: pre-sensitization, week 0. The treatment was: therapeutic diphenylcyclopropenone sensitization with weekly scalp DPC. This specimen consisted of whole blood, obtained in connection with sensitization to the hapten diphenylcyclopropenone (DPC). These receptors originate from a woman younger than 35 with alopecia areata. Some clones in this sample may be carry-over from other donors' samples.

V usage is TRBV7-2 and J usage is TRBJ1-2; weak D call: TRBD1 (6 bases). V gave up 4 bases and J gave up 5 bases, with 14 bases separating them. This CDR3 has 14 amino acids. Germline CDR1 SGHTA, CDR2 FQGNSA. Here the CDR3 DNA reads TGTGCCAGCAGCTCCCAGGGGAGTAATTATGGCTACACCTTC. Residues: CASSSQGSNYGYTF.

This clonotype is a singleton in its sample. A read error is possible here, since a much larger clone lies one base away. The rearrangement uses TRBV20-1 and TRBJ2-7, with TRBD2 matching 11 bases. The CDR3 length is 14 residues. Per germline, CDR1 DFQATT and CDR2 SNEGSKA (reference sequence). V lost 4 bases to trimming and J lost 2 bases; unmatched junction nucleotides: 4. CDR3 loop: CSAILAGGAYEQYF. The CDR3 DNA sequence: TGCAGTGCTATTCTAGCGGGGGGAGCCTACGAGCAGTACTTC.

There are a few counts of this clonotype. V gene TRBV7-2 combines with J gene TRBJ1-2; D gene uncertain. Looked up from germline, CDR1 is SGHTA and CDR2 is FQGNSA. Trimming stripped 5 bases from V and 8 bases from J, with 9 bases between. There are 11 residues in the CDR3. The CDR3: CASSASLGYTF. The DNA of the CDR3 is TGTGCCAGCAGCGCCTCCCTAGGCTACACCTTC. Looking up the rest from reference TRBV7-2 and TRBJ1-2 gives the full variable domain: GAGVSQSPSNKVTEKGKDVELRCDPISGHTALYWYRQSLGQGLEFLIYFQGNSAPDKSGLPSDRFSAERTGGSVSTLTIQRTQQEDSAVYLCASSASLGYTFGSGTRLTVV.

This clonotype was recorded many times. This chain joins TRBV27 and TRBJ1-1; 7 nucleotides align to TRBD1. The CDR3 has 14 amino acids. The trim removed 4 bases at V and 5 bases at J, leaving 7 bases unmatched. Germline-derived CDR1 and CDR2 are MNHEY and SMNVEV (reference sequence). CDR3 nucleotides: TGTGCCAGCAGTTACCGACAGGGTAAAACTGAAGCTTTCTTT. This sequence encodes CASSYRQGKTEAFF.